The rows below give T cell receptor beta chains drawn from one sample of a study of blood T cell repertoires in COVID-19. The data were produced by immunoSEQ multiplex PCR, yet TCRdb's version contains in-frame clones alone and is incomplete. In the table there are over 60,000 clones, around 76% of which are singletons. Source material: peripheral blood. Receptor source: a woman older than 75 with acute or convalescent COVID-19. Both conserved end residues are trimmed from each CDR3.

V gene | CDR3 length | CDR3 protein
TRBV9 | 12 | ASSARVGDYGYT
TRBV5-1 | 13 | ASRLDRGLSYEQY
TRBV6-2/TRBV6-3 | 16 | ASSYGWSGVDITDTQY
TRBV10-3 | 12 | AISPGQGAQPQH
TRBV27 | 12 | ASSSWDRGNGYT
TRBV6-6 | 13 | ASSLTGGENSPLH
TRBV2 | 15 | ASSELEQGNYEETQY
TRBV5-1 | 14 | ASSLRTSGIQETQY
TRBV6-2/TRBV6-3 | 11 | ASSRTRPNEQF
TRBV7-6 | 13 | ASSLGLALYNEQF
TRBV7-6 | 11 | ASSSTRAYEQY
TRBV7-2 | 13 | ASSLSGGGAGTQY
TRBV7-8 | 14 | ASSLGGQGAWETQY
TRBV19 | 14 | ASSTRDRAPLDEQF
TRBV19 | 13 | ASTGGSLAKNIQY
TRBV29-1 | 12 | SVVWVEGDQPQH
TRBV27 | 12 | ASSQQGHTDTQY
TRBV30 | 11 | AWSVQGATEAF
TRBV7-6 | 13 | ASSLGTGRTDTQY
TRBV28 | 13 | ASSPSTMGAHTQY
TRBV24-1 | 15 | ATSDSGPGGSYNEQF
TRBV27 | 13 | ASSLVSGRTDTQY